These 20 T cell receptor beta chains were sequenced from one sample in a study of T cells in Graves' hyperthyroidism and ophthalmopathy. RNA transcripts gave rise to amplified TCR beta CDR3 regions. With the HTBI primer set, the TCR CDR3 went through a first round of RT-PCR. MiXCR, run by TCRdb on the multiplex PCR reads, gives a single entry per CDR3 protein. The sample shows about 290,000 distinct CDR3 sequences, 10% to 15% of them seen only once. Sequencing was performed on blood. These receptors came from a young woman with Graves' hyperthyroidism that later progressed to Graves' ophthalmopathy.

The table lists this clonotype with many counts. This chain uses TRBV30 with TRBJ2-1; D gene unclear. Germline V gene sequence: CDR1 GTSNPN, CDR2 SVGIG (reference sequence). The CDR3 runs to 11 residues. V lost 3 bases to trimming and J lost 5 bases, with 5 bases between them. CDR3 in amino acids: CAWREDNEQFF. CDR3 in DNA: TGTGCCTGGAGAGAGGACAATGAGCAGTTCTTC.

This clonotype was seen many times. The rearrangement joins TRBV24-1 to TRBJ2-3, with TRBD2 identical over 11 bases. Per the germline V gene, CDR1 is KGHDR and CDR2 is SFDVKD. V lost 3 bases and J lost 0; bases outside the gene matches: 1. The CDR3 length is 16 residues. The CDR3 loop is CATSDTSGGSTDTQYF. CDR3 DNA: TGTGCCACCAGTGATACTAGCGGGGGAAGCACAGATACGCAGTATTTT.

The chain has TRBV7-6 and TRBJ1-5, with a tentative D call TRBD1 (5 bases). The CDR3 runs to 14 residues. CDR1 SGHVS and CDR2 FNYEAQ come from the germline V gene. Trimming removed 5 bases at V and 7 bases at J, with 15 bases between. The CDR3 bases are TGTGCCAGCAGCGCCGGGACGGGAGGCCAGCCCCAGCATTTT. Translation gives CASSAGTGGQPQHF.

This clonotype has only one observation. A read error may be the cause here, since a much bigger clone is one base away. The chain joins TRBV29-1 to TRBJ2-1; D possibly corresponds to TRBD2 (7 bases). The J call is uncertain, as TRBJ2-7 better fits the DNA end. The germline V gene has CDR1 SQVTM and CDR2 ANQGSEA. This CDR3 region has 12 residues. The CDR3 sequence is CSSGGSHNEQYF. The CDR3 nucleotides read TGCAGCTCGGGGGGCAGTCACAATGAGCAGTACTTC.

There are many counts of this clonotype. The chain recombines TRBV20-1 with TRBJ1-5, with D uncertain. With 0 bases removed from V and 4 bases from J, the gap between germline ends came to 16 bases. The CDR3 runs to 16 residues. The germline V gene encodes CDR1 DFQATT and CDR2 SNEGSKA (reference sequence). CDR3 sequence reads: CSAREPVGVVNQPQHF. The CDR3 region has the DNA TGCAGTGCTAGAGAACCAGTTGGGGTGGTGAATCAGCCCCAGCATTTT.

Comments on this clonotype: A read error is possible here, since a much larger clone lies one base away. The chain combines TRBV30 with TRBJ1-4; D perhaps matches TRBD1 (6 bases). This CDR3 is 14 amino acids long. Germline-derived CDR1 and CDR2 are GTSNPN and SVGIG (reference sequence). In DNA form, the CDR3 reads TGTACCTGGAGTGTGGGGGCAATGGGTGAAAAACTGTTTTTT. Its translation: CTWSVGAMGEKLFF.

This clonotype was recorded many times. This chain links TRBV7-2 with TRBJ2-1; TRBD2 matches at 14 bases. The V and J ends lost 6 bases and 9 bases, in that order; junction bases with no gene match: 10. Germline lookup yields CDR1 SGHTA and CDR2 FQGNSA. CDR3 length: 16 residues. The CDR3 DNA is TGTGCCAGCAGGTCGCCGGGACTAGCGGGAGCGGGTGAGCAGTTCTTC. This encodes CASRSPGLAGAGEQFF.

This chain uses TRBV7-3 with TRBJ2-1; unclear D gene. This CDR3 comprises 16 residues. Germline V CDR1 and CDR2: SGHTA, FQGTGA. The V end lost 5 bases, the J end lost 0 bases, and 14 bases lay between the germline ends. CDR3 bases: TGTGCCAGCAGCCCCGGGCTGGCCCCCTCCTACAATGAGCAGTTCTTC. Translated: CASSPGLAPSYNEQFF.

In its sample, this clonotype was seen many times. DNA of the CDR3: TGTGCCATCAGTGAGACCATACAGGGGGCCGGCTACACCTTC. Its protein is CAISETIQGAGYTF. The gene calls are TRBV10-3 and TRBJ1-2; the match to TRBD1 covers 9 bases. Germline V gives CDR1 ENHRY, CDR2 SYGVKD. Trimming removed 2 bases from V and 8 bases from J; junction bases left unmatched: 6. There are 14 residues in the CDR3.

J is TRBJ2-7 and V is TRBV6-1; D is perhaps TRBD1 (6 bases). CDR3 length: 13 amino acids. Germline CDR1 reads MNHNS; CDR2 reads SASEGT. V lost 7 bases and J lost 2, with 12 bases in between. The CDR3 DNA reads TGTGCCAGCAATCGTGGGGGCGCCTACGAGCAGTACTTC. Residues: CASNRGGAYEQYF.

This clonotype has a count of ten or more. The V gene is TRBV28, the J gene TRBJ1-2; no firm D call. The CDR3 runs 16 residues. Germline-derived CDR1 and CDR2 are MDHEN and SYDVKM. V dropped 1 base and J dropped 0 bases, with 12 bases sitting between them. CDR3 sequence (DNA): TGTGCCAGCAGTTTATTAACTACCGCAGCTAACTATGGCTACACCTTC. It codes for CASSLLTTAANYGYTF.

The rearrangement links TRBV6-5 to TRBJ2-1; D tentatively reads TRBD1 or TRBD2 (5 bases each). Trimming took off 4 bases at V and 10 bases at J, with 20 bases between the two ends. The CDR3 sequence is 15 residues long. CDR1 and CDR2 from the germline V gene are MNHEY and SVGAGI. The CDR3 coding sequence is TGTGCCAGCAGTTGGGACGCTAGCAATAATGGCGAGCAGTTCTTC. Translation gives CASSWDASNNGEQFF.

This clonotype came up a few times. The chain joins TRBV6-1 to TRBJ1-3; D remains unclear. CDR3 size: 13 residues. Trimming took 3 bases from V and 4 from J, leaving 7 bases between them. Germline V CDR1 and CDR2: MNHNS, SASEGT. CDR3 region: CASSDGPGNTIYF. DNA of the CDR3: TGTGCCAGCAGTGACGGGCCCGGAAACACCATATATTTT.

Notes on this clonotype: A read error is possible here, since a much larger clone lies one base away. The chain recombines TRBV6-1 with TRBJ2-7; 10 nucleotides match TRBD2. The CDR3 covers 14 residues. Germline V lookup: CDR1 MNHNS, CDR2 SASEGT. As DNA, the CDR3 is TGTGCCAGCAGGGAAGGACTAGCGGCTTACGAGCAGTACTTC. This sequence encodes CASREGLAAYEQYF.

This clonotype appeared many times. This chain joins TRBV7-2 and TRBJ2-3; D may be TRBD2 (5 bases). CDR3 length: 14 residues. Germline V gives CDR1 SGHTA, CDR2 FQGNSA. The V end was cut by 0 bases, the J end by 4 bases, with 8 bases between. CDR3 DNA: TGTGCCAGCAGCTTAGCGGGAGTAGCAGATACGCAGTATTTT. Protein product: CASSLAGVADTQYF.

The sample holds many counts of this clonotype. A read error may produce the germline difference seen at one junction end. This chain joins TRBV7-2 and TRBJ2-3; a weak D match, TRBD2 (5 bases). CDR1 is SGHTA, CDR2 FQGNSA, per germline. The CDR3 is 16 residues long. For the CDR3, the DNA is TGTGCCAGCAGCCCAACTAGGTCGGTTGCAACAGTTACGCAGTATTTT. This sequence encodes CASSPTRSVATVTQYF.

This clonotype was seen many times. The chain has TRBV27 and TRBJ2-1; D not resolved. V was clipped by 6 bases and J by 8 bases, with 11 bases between them. CDR3 size: 12 residues. CDR1 MNHEY and CDR2 SMNVEV come from the germline V gene (reference sequence). The CDR3 region has the DNA TGTGCCAGCAGCCCGGGTTTCGATGAGCAGTTCTTC. It encodes CASSPGFDEQFF.

This clonotype was detected ten times or more. V and J are TRBV18 and TRBJ1-2; D gene ambiguous. Germline V gene lookup returns CDR1 KGHSH and CDR2 LQKENI. With 3 bases removed from V and 1 base from J, the gap between germline ends came to 12 bases. This CDR3 is built from 15 residues. The CDR3 sequence is CASSPTNSDNYGYTF. The CDR3 nucleotides read TGTGCCAGCTCACCGACTAATTCGGATAACTATGGCTACACCTTC.

This clonotype has ten or more counts. The chain is built from TRBV15 and TRBJ2-7; D possibly corresponds to TRBD1 (5 bases). This CDR3 is built from 16 residues. Trimming removed 0 bases from V and 0 bases from J, with 12 bases in between. Germline V CDR1 and CDR2: LNHNV, YYDKDF (reference sequence). The CDR3 sequence: CATSREAGFGSYEQYF. The DNA for the CDR3 is TGTGCCACCAGCAGAGAGGCAGGGTTCGGCTCCTACGAGCAGTACTTC. Based on the CDR3 plus reference TRBV15 and TRBJ2-7, the full variable domain is DAMVIQNPRYQVTQFGKPVTLSCSQTLNHNVMYWYQQKSSQAPKLLFHYYDKDFNNEADTPDNFQSRRPNTSFCFLDIRSPGLGDTAMYLCATSREAGFGSYEQYFGPGTRLTVT.

This clonotype appeared many times. This chain joins TRBV6-2 or TRBV6-3 and TRBJ2-5, with D hard to call. Per germline, CDR1 MNHEY and CDR2 SVGEGT. V dropped 2 bases and J dropped 4 bases, with 14 bases sitting between them. The CDR3 sequence is 15 residues long. For the CDR3, the DNA is TGTGCCAGCAGTTACGATAGTCCGGCCGCAGAGACCCAGTACTTC. This translates into CASSYDSPAAETQYF.